The sequence of this TCR beta chain was determined in a study of preoperative IRX-2 immunotherapy in early breast cancer. The repertoire was sequenced with immunoSEQ multiplex PCR; TCRdb's copy has only in-frame clones and lacks some. The sample holds about 98,000 clones, 80% to 90% seen once. Treatment here: preoperative locoregional IRX-2 cytokine immunotherapy. Preoperative locoregional IRX-2 cytokine immunotherapy was tested in the phase Ib source study. The input for sequencing was tumor tissue, taken after IRX-2 immunotherapy. The clonotype comes from a human donor with breast cancer.

The CDR3 loop is CASSPTLGRDTEAFF. In nucleotides, the CDR3 is TGTGCCAGCTCACCAACCCTGGGGAGGGACACTGAAGCTTTCTTT. V usage is TRBV18 and J usage is TRBJ1-1; D ambiguous. CDR3 length: 15 residues. Trimming shortened V by 2 bases and J by 3 bases, and 13 bases separated the two germline ends. Germline CDR1 KGHSH, CDR2 LQKENI.